The TCR beta chain described here comes from a study of cytomegalovirus exposure and HLA in healthy donors. The count of this clone is one. The PCR ran on 60 Vbeta and 13 Jbeta primers. The assay was immunoSEQ multiplex PCR, and TCRdb's table has in-frame clones only and misses some. The sample lists about 110,000 clones, over 60% occurring once. CDR1 is MNHNY and CDR2 is SVGAGI in the germline V gene (reference sequence). Trimming removed 5 bases from V and 5 bases from J; junction bases left unmatched: 6. The CDR3 runs to 14 residues. Material for sequencing was PBMCs. V usage is TRBV6-6 and J usage is TRBJ2-7, with 10 bases matching TRBD1. This receptor was identified in a woman under 30 in good health and CMV-seropositive. DNA for the CDR3: TGTGCCAGCAGTCGACAGGGGGCCTCTGACGAGCAGTACTTC. Its protein is CASSRQGASDEQYF.